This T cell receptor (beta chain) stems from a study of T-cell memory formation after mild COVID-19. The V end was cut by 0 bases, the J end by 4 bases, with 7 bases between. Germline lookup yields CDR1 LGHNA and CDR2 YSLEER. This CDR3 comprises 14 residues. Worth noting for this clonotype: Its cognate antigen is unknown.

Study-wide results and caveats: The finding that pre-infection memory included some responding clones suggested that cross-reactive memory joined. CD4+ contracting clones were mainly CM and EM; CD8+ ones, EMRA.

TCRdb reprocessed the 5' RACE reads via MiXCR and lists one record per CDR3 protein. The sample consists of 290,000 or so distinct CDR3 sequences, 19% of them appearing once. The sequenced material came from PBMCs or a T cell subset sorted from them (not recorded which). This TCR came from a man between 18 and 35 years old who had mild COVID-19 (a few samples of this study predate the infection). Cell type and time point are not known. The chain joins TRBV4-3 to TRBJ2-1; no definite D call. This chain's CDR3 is CASSQDTGYNEQFF. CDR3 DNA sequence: TGCGCCAGCAGCCAAGATACCGGTTACAATGAGCAGTTCTTC.